Below, 23 T cell receptor beta chains from the same sample are listed, as sequenced in a study of CD8 T cells in Susac syndrome. A quantity of roughly 0.5 to 1 ug RNA underwent reverse transcription using random hexamers. TCRdb recomputed calls from the immunoSEQ multiplex PCR reads with MiXCR, one row per CDR3 protein. This table has 130,000 or so distinct CDR3 sequences, roughly 80% appearing once. Sequencing was performed on CD8+ T cells from PBMCs. Receptor source: a human donor with multiple sclerosis.

This rearrangement joins TRBV12-3 or TRBV12-4 to TRBJ2-1, with D uncertain. CDR3 size: 14 residues. V gave up 2 bases and J gave up 8 bases, with 13 bases separating them. The CDR3 bases are TGTGCCAGCAGTTTAAGGGTTGGTGGGGATGAGCAGTTCTTC. Translating it yields CASSLRVGGDEQFF.

This clonotype was detected a few times. V is TRBV14 and J is TRBJ2-7; the D gene is possibly TRBD2 (5 bases). This CDR3 has 13 amino acids. The V and J ends lost 2 bases and 0 bases respectively, with 5 bases between them. The germline gives CDR1 SGHDN, CDR2 FVKESK. This chain's CDR3 is CASSQRDSYEQYF. The CDR3 region has the DNA TGTGCCAGCAGCCAACGGGACTCCTACGAGCAGTACTTC.

The rearrangement uses TRBV27 and TRBJ1-5, with a tentative D call TRBD1 (5 bases). CDR1 MNHEY and CDR2 SMNVEV come from the germline V gene (reference sequence). The CDR3 totals 14 residues. Trimming cost V 2 bases and J 4 bases, with 9 bases left between them. The CDR3 here is CASSLGGENQPQHF. CDR3 in DNA: TGTGCCAGCAGTTTAGGGGGTGAGAATCAGCCCCAGCATTTT.

V gene TRBV20-1 combines with J gene TRBJ2-3; 13 nucleotides line up with TRBD2. J lost 6 bases, V lost 5 bases, and 8 bases had no gene match. The germline V gene encodes CDR1 DFQATT and CDR2 SNEGSKA (reference sequence). The CDR3 is 15 amino acids. The CDR3 sequence is CSAHLTSGRADTQYF. In nucleotides, the CDR3 is TGCAGTGCTCACCTCACTAGCGGGAGGGCTGATACGCAGTATTTT.

The chain recombines TRBV7-9 with TRBJ2-1; D is uncertain. Per the germline V gene, CDR1 is SEHNR and CDR2 is FQNEAQ (reference sequence). The CDR3 length is 13 residues. Between the trimmed V and J ends, which lost 5 bases and 5 bases, there was a span of 10 bases. CDR3 sequence reads: CASSRTTNNEQFF. The CDR3 DNA sequence: TGTGCCAGCAGCCGCACTACAAACAATGAGCAGTTCTTC.

The chain links TRBV5-5 to TRBJ2-1; D might be TRBD2 (6 bases). This CDR3 is built from 15 residues. Trimming left V 3 bases short and J 9 bases short, with 19 bases between. Germline CDR1 and CDR2: SGHKS and YYEKEE (reference sequence). The CDR3 DNA is TGTGCCAGCAGCTCTTCTAGGGGCTTTAGCGGTGAGCAGTTCTTC. Protein: CASSSSRGFSGEQFF.

This clonotype was observed once. The rearrangement uses TRBV12-3 or TRBV12-4 and TRBJ1-1, with D possibly matching TRBD1 (6 bases). The CDR3 has 16 residues. V dropped 7 bases and J dropped 0 bases, with 18 bases sitting between them. For the CDR3, the DNA is TGTGCCAGCACTCCGGTGAGAGGGGGGATGAACACTGAAGCTTTCTTT. Its protein is CASTPVRGGMNTEAFF.

The V call is TRBV24-1, the J call TRBJ2-2, with D maybe TRBD1 (5 bases). This CDR3 is 16 amino acids long. The V gene lost 1 base and the J gene lost 1 base, with 9 bases spanning the gap. The germline V gene encodes CDR1 KGHDR and CDR2 SFDVKD. Here the CDR3 reads CATSDLQERNTGELFF. The DNA of the CDR3 is TGTGCCACCAGTGATTTACAGGAGCGGAACACCGGGGAGCTGTTTTTT.

The chain uses TRBV7-2 and TRBJ2-1, with 7 bases identical to TRBD1. The ends lost 5 bases at V and 8 bases at J; junction bases unmatched: 18. CDR3 length equals 17 residues. Germline V lookup: CDR1 SGHTA, CDR2 FQGNSA. In DNA form, the CDR3 reads TGTGCCAGCAGCCCGATAGGGTTCGGGACAGCCCAGCATGAGCAGTTCTTC. This gives the protein CASSPIGFGTAQHEQFF.

J is TRBJ2-1 and V is TRBV24-1; D uncertain. This CDR3 is 13 amino acids long. Between the trimmed V and J ends, which lost 2 bases and 6 bases, there was a span of 7 bases. CDR1 is KGHDR and CDR2 is SFDVKD in the germline V gene. CDR3 sequence (DNA): TGTGCCACCAGTGATTCCAATTCCAATGAGCAGTTCTTC. It encodes CATSDSNSNEQFF.

The chain recombines TRBV30 with TRBJ1-2, with a weak D call TRBD1 (6 bases). The CDR3 spans 11 residues. CDR1 and CDR2 from the germline V gene are GTSNPN and SVGIG (reference sequence). V lost 1 base to trimming and J lost 7 bases, with 7 bases between them. The CDR3 nucleotides read TGTGCCTGGAGTGGGGGGCTTGGCTACACCTTC. Its translation: CAWSGGLGYTF.

The gene calls are TRBV6-1 and TRBJ1-5; 7 bases fit TRBD1. This CDR3 is built from 14 residues. In germline, CDR1 is MNHNS, CDR2 SASEGT. Trimming removed 3 bases from V and 1 base from J; junction bases left unmatched: 0. Here the CDR3 reads CASSEGQSNQPQHF. The DNA of the CDR3 is TGTGCCAGCAGTGAGGGACAGAGCAATCAGCCCCAGCATTTT.

V usage is TRBV11-2 and J usage is TRBJ1-3; the D is unclear. The CDR3 spans 15 residues. Looked up from germline, CDR1 is SGHAT and CDR2 is FQNNGV. Trimming pared 5 bases from V and 7 bases from J, leaving 18 bases between. The CDR3 DNA reads as TGTGCCAGCAGCGCGGGCTTCGGGGTATGGAACACCATATATTTT. As protein: CASSAGFGVWNTIYF. The full variable domain, with the rest looked up from reference TRBV11-2 and TRBJ1-3, is EAGVAQSPRYKIIEKRQSVAFWCNPISGHATLYWYQQILGQGPKLLIQFQNNGVVDDSQLPKDRFSAERLKGVDSTLKIQPAKLEDSAVYLCASSAGFGVWNTIYFGEGSWLTVV.

The CDR3 region is CASSPIVGVLHRENTEAFF. The CDR3 bases are TGTGCCAGCAGTCCAATCGTAGGGGTGCTCCACAGAGAGAACACTGAAGCTTTCTTT. This chain joins TRBV27 and TRBJ1-1; perhaps TRBD1 as D (5 bases). Germline loops: CDR1 MNHEY, CDR2 SMNVEV (reference sequence). The CDR3 spans 19 residues. Trimming took off 5 bases at V and 1 base at J, with 26 bases between the two ends.

The J gene is TRBJ2-3, the V gene TRBV24-1; 9 bases agree with TRBD2. CDR3 length: 17 amino acids. V shed 4 bases, J shed 4 bases, and the junction held 11 bases outside the gene matches. From germline, CDR1 is KGHDR and CDR2 SFDVKD. CDR3 sequence (DNA): TGTGCCACCAGTGAGGGGTATAGCGGGAGTGTCGCAGATACGCAGTATTTT. This codes for CATSEGYSGSVADTQYF.

This rearrangement joins TRBV11-3 to TRBJ1-1; D is undetermined. The length of the CDR3 is 13 residues. Germline V lookup: CDR1 SGHNT, CDR2 YENEEA. V was pared by 5 bases and J by 5 bases, with 12 bases between. As DNA, the CDR3 is TGTGCCAGCAGCCGACCCATGGCAACTGAAGCTTTCTTT. This encodes CASSRPMATEAFF. The entire variable domain, with the rest obtained from reference TRBV11-3 and TRBJ1-1, is as follows: EAGVVQSPRYKIIEKKQPVAFWCNPISGHNTLYWYLQNLGQGPELLIRYENEEAVDDSQLPKDRFSAERLKGVDSTLKIQPAELGDSAVYLCASSRPMATEAFFGQGTRLTVV.

A single count supports this clonotype. The chain joins TRBV6-6 to TRBJ2-3; 8 bases line up with TRBD2. Per germline, CDR1 MNHNY and CDR2 SVGAGI (reference sequence). V lost 7 bases, J lost 0 bases, and 3 bases stayed unmatched. This CDR3 contains 14 residues. The CDR3 coding sequence is TGTGCCAGCACCGGGACTAGTAGCACAGATACGCAGTATTTT. Translation: CASTGTSSTDTQYF.

The genes are TRBV7-9 and TRBJ1-1; D remains ambiguous. V lost 1 base to trimming and J lost 6 bases, with 18 bases between them. This CDR3 is built from 16 residues. Germline values: CDR1 SEHNR, CDR2 FQNEAQ (reference sequence). CDR3 coding DNA: TGTGCCAGCAGCTTAGATGGGGAGGGTATTAATTCTGAAGCTTTCTTT. Translation gives CASSLDGEGINSEAFF.

The chain couples TRBV30 to TRBJ2-7; tentatively, D is TRBD1 (6 bases). The length of the CDR3 is 13 residues. Germline V gene sequence: CDR1 GTSNPN, CDR2 SVGIG (reference sequence). V lost 0 bases to trimming and J lost 1 base, with 7 bases between them. As DNA, the CDR3 is TGTGCCTGGAGTGTAGGGGGATCCTACGAGCAGTACTTC. This encodes CAWSVGGSYEQYF.

J is TRBJ2-1 and V is TRBV7-8; 10 bases are a match to TRBD2. The germline V gene encodes CDR1 SGHVS and CDR2 FQNEAQ. The CDR3 sequence is 17 residues long. Trimming cost V 1 base and J 2 bases; bases outside gene matches: 5. CDR3 region: CASSLVSGGSPYNEQFF. CDR3 bases: TGTGCCAGCAGCTTAGTTAGCGGGGGGTCTCCCTACAATGAGCAGTTCTTC.

The gene calls are TRBV6-1 and TRBJ2-7; 7 bases line up with TRBD1. Germline V lookup: CDR1 MNHNS, CDR2 SASEGT. The CDR3 runs to 14 residues. V lost 6 bases and J lost 0; bases outside the gene matches: 5. The CDR3 coding sequence is TGTGCCAGCAGGGGGACAGCGAACTCCTACGAGCAGTACGTC. Translated, it gives CASRGTANSYEQYV.

This chain links TRBV28 with TRBJ2-5; D remains unclear. The V end lost 1 base, the J end lost 2 bases, and 17 bases lay between the germline ends. Germline CDR1 is MDHEN and CDR2 is SYDVKM. This CDR3 is 17 amino acids long. CDR3 coding DNA: TGTGCCAGCAGTTTATTCCCCCCAATTATGATACAAGAGACCCAGTACTTC. This gives the protein CASSLFPPIMIQETQYF.

The chain links TRBV5-1 to TRBJ2-1; D might be TRBD2 (5 bases). CDR3 length: 19 residues. Germline loops: CDR1 SGHRS, CDR2 YFSETQ. Trimming pared 1 base from V and 0 bases from J, leaving 20 bases between. CDR3 sequence reads: CASSLYPPNPGTSYNEQFF. CDR3 sequence (DNA): TGCGCCAGCAGCTTGTATCCCCCCAATCCGGGAACCTCCTACAATGAGCAGTTCTTC.